This entry lists 24 T cell receptor beta chains sequenced from one sample in a study of CD8+CD57+ T cells in acquired aplastic anemia. All patients picked for sequencing had shown, by flow cytometry, an expansion of CD8+CD57+ cells. TCR beta VDJ and CDR3 profiles were obtained from a genomic DNA template. MiXCR, applied by TCRdb to the reads, yields one record per CDR3 protein. The sample has fewer than 85,000 distinct CDR3 sequences, about three quarters seen once. Sequencing input: sorted CD4+, CD8+, or CD8+CD57+ T cells (not recorded which) from PBMCs. The source of these receptors is a human donor with aplastic anemia.

V usage is TRBV5-1 and J usage is TRBJ2-7, with 7 positions matching TRBD1. The CDR3 is made up of 13 amino acids. CDR1 and CDR2 from the germline V gene are SGHRS and YFSETQ. J gave up 6 bases and V 6 bases, and 9 bases lay outside the gene matches. The CDR3 DNA is TGCGCCAGCAACAGGGGTCACTCTGGCGAGCAGTACTTC. Its translation: CASNRGHSGEQYF.

As to this clonotype: A much more abundant neighbour one base away suggests this may be a read error. V gene TRBV6-1 combines with J gene TRBJ1-2; D remains unclear. CDR3 length equals 15 residues. Deletions cut 6 bases from V and 0 bases from J, with 14 bases between. CDR1 is MNHNS and CDR2 is SASEGT in the germline V gene. The CDR3 loop is CASSGIEVANYGYTF. CDR3 DNA sequence: TGTGCCAGCAGCGGAATAGAGGTAGCTAACTATGGCTACACCTTC.

On this clonotype itself: The CDR3 does not close with the conserved phenylalanine or tryptophan, likely indicating a read error. The CDR3 region is CASSLDQLAQYL. The CDR3 region has the DNA TGTGCCAGCAGTTTGGACCAACTGGCGCAGTATCTT. The chain is built from TRBV12-3 or TRBV12-4 and TRBJ2-3; D ambiguous. There are 12 residues in the CDR3. Between the trimmed V and J ends, which lost 3 bases and 10 bases, there was a span of 11 bases.

The genes are TRBV7-3 and TRBJ1-2; D uncertain. Germline lookup yields CDR1 SGHTA and CDR2 FQGTGA. V lost 5 bases to trimming and J lost 1 base, with 8 bases between them. The CDR3 is 13 amino acids. The CDR3 loop reads CASSLQHNYGYTF. CDR3 coding DNA: TGTGCCAGCAGCCTACAGCATAACTATGGCTACACCTTC.

On this clonotype: The conserved phenylalanine or tryptophan is not found at the CDR3 terminus, so this likely reflects a read error. The genes are TRBV19 and TRBJ1-1, with 7 positions matching TRBD1. Germline lookup yields CDR1 LNHDA and CDR2 SQIVND (reference sequence). Trimming cost V 2 bases and J 4 bases; bases outside gene matches: 4. This CDR3 is built from 14 residues. As DNA, the CDR3 is TGTGCCAGTAGTATATCAGGGGGGGGCACTGAAGCTTTCCTT. It yields the protein CASSISGGGTEAFL.

This chain uses TRBV10-3 with TRBJ1-5; 7 bases match TRBD1. CDR3 length: 13 residues. CDR1 is ENHRY and CDR2 is SYGVKD in the germline V gene. Trimming cost V 4 bases and J 5 bases; bases outside gene matches: 2. The CDR3, as DNA: TGTGCCATCAGTGGCGACAGGGATCAGCCCCAGCATTTT. It encodes CAISGDRDQPQHF.

The genes are TRBV29-1 and TRBJ1-2; D is ambiguous. V shed 0 bases and J shed 2 bases, with 10 bases lying between them. The CDR3 is made up of 14 amino acids. CDR1 is SQVTM, CDR2 ANQGSEA, per germline. CDR3 in amino acids: CSVEDPQLNYGYTF. In DNA, the CDR3 is TGCAGCGTTGAAGATCCACAGCTAAACTATGGCTACACCTTC.

This clonotype has more than one count but fewer than ten. V is TRBV10-3 and J is TRBJ1-6; D is undetermined. Per germline, CDR1 ENHRY and CDR2 SYGVKD. Trimming shortened V by 8 bases and J by 1 base, and 9 bases separated the two germline ends. CDR3 length equals 14 residues. CDR3 sequence: CAILWRSYNSPLHF. The CDR3, as DNA: TGTGCCATCCTCTGGAGGTCCTATAATTCACCCCTCCACTTT.

The V call is TRBV10-3, the J call TRBJ1-2; D is possibly TRBD1 (5 bases). The CDR3 runs to 13 residues. V lost 4 bases to trimming and J lost 8 bases, with 14 bases between them. Germline CDR1 is ENHRY and CDR2 is SYGVKD. The CDR3 protein is CAISVDGANGYTF. The DNA of the CDR3 is TGTGCCATCAGTGTAGACGGGGCGAACGGCTACACCTTC.

This rearrangement joins TRBV5-1 to TRBJ2-7; 10 bases are shared with TRBD1. CDR1 SGHRS and CDR2 YFSETQ come from the germline V gene. J was trimmed by 2 bases and V by 6 bases; bases with no gene match: 5. The CDR3 spans 14 residues. The CDR3 loop is CASNDGTGAYEQYF. In nucleotides, the CDR3 is TGCGCCAGCAACGATGGGACAGGGGCCTACGAGCAGTACTTC.

V is TRBV19 and J is TRBJ2-7; TRBD1 aligns across 8 bases. CDR3 length: 14 amino acids. Germline trimming cut 4 bases from V and 3 bases from J; bases unmatched to any gene: 5. Germline-derived CDR1 and CDR2 are LNHDA and SQIVND (reference sequence). The CDR3 DNA sequence: TGTGCCAGTAGTACCCCGGGACAGGTCTACGAGCAGTACTTC. It translates to CASSTPGQVYEQYF. The complete variable domain, with remaining parts taken from reference TRBV19 and TRBJ2-7, reads DGGITQSPKYLFRKEGQNVTLSCEQNLNHDAMYWYRQDPGQGLRLIYYSQIVNDFQKGDIAEGYSVSREKKESFPLTVTSAQKNPTAFYLCASSTPGQVYEQYFGPGTRLTVT.

The chain has TRBV5-4 and TRBJ1-2; unclear D gene. V lost 3 bases to trimming and J lost 3 bases, with 12 bases between them. The CDR3 consists of 14 residues. Per germline, CDR1 SGHNT and CDR2 YYREEE (reference sequence). CDR3 bases: TGTGCCAGCAGCTCCTACCGGCAATACTATGGCTACACCTTC. It translates to CASSSYRQYYGYTF.

The chain employs TRBV5-6 and TRBJ1-1; TRBD1 matches at 9 bases. Losses at the gene ends were 0 bases for V and 4 bases for J; bases not matched to a gene: 4. CDR3 length: 15 residues. Germline V gene lookup returns CDR1 SGHDT and CDR2 YYEEEE. CDR3 sequence reads: CASSLGTGVGTEAFF. CDR3 nucleotide sequence: TGTGCCAGCAGCTTGGGGACAGGGGTTGGCACTGAAGCTTTCTTT. Using reference TRBV5-6 and TRBJ1-1 for the parts outside the CDR3, the full variable domain is DAGVTQSPTHLIKTRGQQVTLRCSPKSGHDTVSWYQQALGQGPQFIFQYYEEEERQRGNFPDRFSGHQFPNYSSELNVNALLLGDSALYLCASSLGTGVGTEAFFGQGTRLTVV.

This clonotype has just one count. The V call is TRBV27, the J call TRBJ1-5; D is unresolved. The germline gives CDR1 MNHEY, CDR2 SMNVEV (reference sequence). The ends were cut back, 2 bases at V and 6 bases at J, with 8 bases in the middle. CDR3 size: 13 residues. DNA for the CDR3: TGTGCCAGCAGTTTAGTTTGGGGTCAGCCCCAGCATTTT. It codes for CASSLVWGQPQHF.

This chain links TRBV9 with TRBJ1-2, with a weak D call TRBD1 (5 bases). The CDR3 extends over 12 amino acids. V was pared by 4 bases and J by 7 bases, with 11 bases between. Germline V gene sequence: CDR1 SGDLS, CDR2 YYNGEE. The CDR3 DNA reads as TGTGCCAGCAGCCCAATAGGGGCTGGCTACACCTTC. Protein product: CASSPIGAGYTF.

The chain employs TRBV7-9 and TRBJ2-7; 8 bases fit TRBD1. The J segment lost 5 bases and the V segment lost 3 bases, leaving 9 bases of the junction unmatched. CDR1 SEHNR and CDR2 FQNEAQ come from the germline V gene (reference sequence). The CDR3 loop spans 15 amino acids. The CDR3 loop reads CASSFARTGRNEQYF. The DNA for the CDR3 is TGTGCCAGCAGCTTCGCTAGGACAGGGCGTAACGAGCAGTACTTC.

This clonotype came up a few times. The chain carries TRBV2 and TRBJ2-7; D remains ambiguous. From germline, CDR1 is SNHLY and CDR2 FYNNEI. Trimming cost V 6 bases and J 3 bases, with 9 bases left between them. This CDR3 has 12 residues. DNA of the CDR3: TGTGCCAGCAGCGTTCCGGGCTACGAGCAGTACTTC. It specifies CASSVPGYEQYF.

The chain links TRBV19 to TRBJ2-7, with D perhaps assigned TRBD1 or TRBD2 (5 bases each). This CDR3 is 16 amino acids long. Germline V gene data show CDR1 as LNHDA and CDR2 as SQIVND (reference sequence). V was trimmed by 5 bases and J by 0 bases, leaving 17 bases between them. The CDR3 loop reads CASSSIGTRSSYEQYF. CDR3 coding DNA: TGTGCCAGTAGTTCGATTGGGACCCGGAGCTCCTACGAGCAGTACTTC.

This chain links TRBV7-9 with TRBJ2-5, with D perhaps assigned TRBD1 or TRBD2 (5 bases each). The CDR3 sequence is 14 residues long. From germline, CDR1 is SEHNR and CDR2 FQNEAQ (reference sequence). Trimming cost V 4 bases and J 3 bases, with 12 bases left between them. The CDR3 region is CASSSTGTEETQYF. CDR3 nucleotide sequence: TGTGCCAGCAGCTCAACTGGGACGGAAGAGACCCAGTACTTC.

The chain is built from TRBV20-1 and TRBJ2-3; D may be TRBD1 (8 bases). The CDR3 totals 15 residues. V lost 1 base and J lost 5, with 16 bases in between. Germline V gene data show CDR1 as DFQATT and CDR2 as SNEGSKA (reference sequence). In DNA form, the CDR3 reads TGCAGTGCTAGAGGGCGACAGGGGAGGGGAGATACGCAGTATTTT. This gives the protein CSARGRQGRGDTQYF.

This clonotype was seen a handful of times. The chain recombines TRBV7-3 with TRBJ1-1, with D hard to call. Germline V gene sequence: CDR1 SGHTA, CDR2 FQGTGA. With 2 bases removed from V and 1 base from J, the gap between germline ends came to 5 bases. The CDR3 is 13 residues long. CDR3 loop: CASSLSANTEAFF. The CDR3 DNA follows: TGTGCCAGCAGCTTATCGGCGAACACTGAAGCTTTCTTT.

The rearrangement uses TRBV7-2 and TRBJ2-2; D is unresolved. Trimming pared 5 bases from V and 8 bases from J, leaving 9 bases between. This CDR3 is 12 amino acids long. CDR1 SGHTA and CDR2 FQGNSA come from the germline V gene. CDR3 in DNA: TGTGCCAGCAGCCCCTTTCCGGGGGAGCTGTTTTTT. Amino acids: CASSPFPGELFF.

With regard to this clonotype: The junction and the germline gene differ at one end; a read error may be behind it. This chain uses TRBV11-1 with TRBJ2-3, with 7 bases fitting TRBD2. Germline V gene lookup returns CDR1 SGHAT and CDR2 FQDESV (reference sequence). The CDR3 totals 15 residues. In nucleotides, the CDR3 is TGTGCCAGCAGATTAGAGGGAGGGAGTCTAGATACGCAGTATTTT. Translating gives CASRLEGGSLDTQYF.

This chain joins TRBV7-6 and TRBJ2-2; D call uncertain. Germline V gene sequence: CDR1 SGHVS, CDR2 FNYEAQ. The CDR3 runs to 14 residues. The ends were cut back, 0 bases at V and 5 bases at J, with 7 bases in the middle. CDR3 sequence (DNA): TGTGCCAGCAGCTTAGCCGGCGGAACCGGGGAGCTGTTTTTT. It encodes CASSLAGGTGELFF.